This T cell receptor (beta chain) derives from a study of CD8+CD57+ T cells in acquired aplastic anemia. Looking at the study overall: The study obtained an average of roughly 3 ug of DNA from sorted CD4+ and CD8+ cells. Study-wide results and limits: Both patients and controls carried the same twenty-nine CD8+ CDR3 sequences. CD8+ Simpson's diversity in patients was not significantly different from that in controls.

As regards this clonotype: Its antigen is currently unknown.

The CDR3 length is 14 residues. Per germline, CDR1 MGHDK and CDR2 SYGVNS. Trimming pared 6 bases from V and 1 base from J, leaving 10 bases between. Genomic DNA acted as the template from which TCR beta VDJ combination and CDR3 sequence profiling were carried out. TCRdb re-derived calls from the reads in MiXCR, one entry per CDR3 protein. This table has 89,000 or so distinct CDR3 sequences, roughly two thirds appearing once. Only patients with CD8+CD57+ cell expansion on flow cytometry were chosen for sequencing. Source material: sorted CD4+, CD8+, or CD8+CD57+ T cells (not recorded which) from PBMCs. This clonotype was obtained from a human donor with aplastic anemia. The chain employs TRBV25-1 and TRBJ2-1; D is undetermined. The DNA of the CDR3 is TGTGCCAGCAGGGAAGGAACTTCCTACAATGAGCAGTTCTTC. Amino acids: CASREGTSYNEQFF. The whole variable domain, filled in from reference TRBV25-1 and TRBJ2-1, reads EADIYQTPRYLVIGTGKKITLECSQTMGHDKMYWYQQDPGMELHLIHYSYGVNSTEKGDLSSESTVSRIRTEHFPLTLESARPSHTSQYLCASREGTSYNEQFFGPGTRLTVL.